The 4 T cell receptor beta chains given below trace back to one sample, sequenced in a study of cytomegalovirus exposure and HLA in healthy donors (dated by TCRdb to about 2017). The receptor library was made with the immunoSEQ multiplex PCR assay. The table was pulled from immuneACCESS by TCRdb, which kept in-frame rearrangements only. Such tables lose some clones; where checked, under half of the loss comes from unresolved V genes, and the rest has no known cause. The table for this sample lists 120,000 or so clones; 89% of them were counted only once. The top ten clonotypes cover roughly 2% of the sample. The source material was PBMCs. The receptors originated from a woman younger than 30 in good health and CMV-seronegative.

This clone was observed a single time. This chain connects TRBV5-1 to TRBJ1-1, with D maybe TRBD1 (5 bases). CDR1 is SGHRS, CDR2 YFSETQ, per germline. This CDR3 has 15 amino acids. V lost 1 base and J 2 bases, leaving 12 bases between the germline ends. The CDR3 nucleotides are TGCGCCAGCAGCTTGTTGCCAGGGCAAAACACTGAAGCTTTCTTT. Its protein product is CASSLLPGQNTEAFF.

This clone was recorded once. The rearrangement uses TRBV19 and TRBJ2-3; 10 nucleotides align to TRBD1. V was pared by 5 bases and J by 2 bases, with 4 bases of the junction left unmatched. Germline CDR1 is LNHDA and CDR2 is SQIVND (reference sequence). The CDR3 is made up of 15 amino acids. DNA for the CDR3: TGTGCCAGTAGTCTGCGACAGGGGGCCACAGATACGCAGTATTTT. This gives the protein CASSLRQGATDTQYF.

Only a few counts were recorded for this clone. The rearrangement joins TRBV21-1 to TRBJ1-1; the table assigns TRBD1, which was not confirmed against the DNA. TRBV21-1 is a pseudogene segment. This CDR3 is 13 amino acids long. CDR3 region: CASSIAENTEAFF. For the CDR3, the DNA is TGTGCCAGCAGCATCGCAGAGAACACTGAAGCTTTCTTT.

The chain carries TRBV28 and TRBJ1-2; D is unresolved. Between the trimmed V and J ends, which lost 5 bases and 1 base, there was a span of 20 bases. This CDR3 is built from 17 residues. Germline V lookup: CDR1 MDHEN, CDR2 SYDVKM. Here the CDR3 reads CASSPTLHRTYNYGYTF. CDR3 DNA sequence: TGTGCCAGCAGTCCAACCCTCCACAGAACCTATAACTATGGCTACACCTTC.